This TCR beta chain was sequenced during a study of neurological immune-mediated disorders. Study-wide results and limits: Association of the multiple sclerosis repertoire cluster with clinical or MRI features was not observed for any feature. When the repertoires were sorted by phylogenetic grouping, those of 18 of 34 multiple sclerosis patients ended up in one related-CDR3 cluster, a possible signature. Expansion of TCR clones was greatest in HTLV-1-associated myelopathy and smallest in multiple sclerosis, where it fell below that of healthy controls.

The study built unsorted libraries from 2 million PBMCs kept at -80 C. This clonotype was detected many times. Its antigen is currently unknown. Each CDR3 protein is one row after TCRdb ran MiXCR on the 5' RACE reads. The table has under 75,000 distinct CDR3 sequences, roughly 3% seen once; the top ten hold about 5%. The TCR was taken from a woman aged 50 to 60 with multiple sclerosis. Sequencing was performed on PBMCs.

This CDR3 reads CASMGTGRDEQYF. The CDR3 bases are TGCGCCAGCATGGGGACGGGACGAGACGAGCAGTACTTC. This rearrangement joins TRBV5-1 to TRBJ2-7, with D perhaps being TRBD1 or TRBD2 (5 bases each). Looked up from germline, CDR1 is SGHRS and CDR2 is YFSETQ. The CDR3 has 13 amino acids. Trimming removed 6 bases from V and 5 bases from J, with 15 bases in between.